This T cell receptor (beta chain) stems from a study of cytomegalovirus exposure and HLA in healthy donors. About this clone: Its antigen is undetermined.

The germline gives CDR1 MNHEY, CDR2 SVGAGI. The CDR3 spans 15 residues. V lost 5 bases and J lost 4; bases outside the gene matches: 9. Whole-study results and caveats: Using the classifier, cytomegalovirus status was reportedly diagnosed with high specificity and sensitivity. The study dropped some indistinguishable V segments, TRBV6-2 and TRBV6-3 among them.

The PCR had 60 Vbeta and 13 Jbeta primers. Data came from immunoSEQ multiplex PCR; TCRdb stores just in-frame clones and leaves some out. The sample holds about 210,000 clones. Sequenced material: PBMCs. The sequence was collected from a woman aged 25 to 39 in good health and CMV-seropositive. The chain combines TRBV6-5 with TRBJ2-5; TRBD1 aligns across 8 bases. CDR3 sequence reads: CASSPGQGIIETQYF. As DNA, the CDR3 is TGTGCCAGCAGTCCCGGACAGGGCATCATAGAGACCCAGTACTTC.